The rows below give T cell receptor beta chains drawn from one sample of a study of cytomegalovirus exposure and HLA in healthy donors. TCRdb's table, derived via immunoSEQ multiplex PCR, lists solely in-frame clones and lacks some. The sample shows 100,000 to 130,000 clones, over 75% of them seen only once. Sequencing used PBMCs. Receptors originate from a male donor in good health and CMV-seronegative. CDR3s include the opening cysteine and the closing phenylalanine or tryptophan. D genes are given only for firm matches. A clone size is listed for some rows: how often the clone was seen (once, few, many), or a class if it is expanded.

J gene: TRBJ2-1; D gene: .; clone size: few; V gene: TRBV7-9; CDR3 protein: CASSGLASYNEQFF; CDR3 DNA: TGTGCCAGCAGCGGACTCGCCTCCTACAATGAGCAGTTCTTC
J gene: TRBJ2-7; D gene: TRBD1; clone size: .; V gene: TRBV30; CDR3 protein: CAWTLPGQGREQYF; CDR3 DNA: TGTGCCTGGACCCTGCCGGGACAGGGGCGCGAGCAGTACTTC
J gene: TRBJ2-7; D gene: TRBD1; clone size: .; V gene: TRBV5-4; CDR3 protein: CASSFWQGAYEQYF; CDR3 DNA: TGTGCCAGCAGCTTTTGGCAGGGGGCCTACGAGCAGTACTTC
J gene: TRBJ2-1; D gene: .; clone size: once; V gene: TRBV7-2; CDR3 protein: CASSLGRNNEQFF; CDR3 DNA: TGTGCCAGCAGCTTAGGGAGGAACAATGAGCAGTTCTTC
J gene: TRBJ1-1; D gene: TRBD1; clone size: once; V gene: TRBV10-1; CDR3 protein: CASSGSRGQVNTEAFF; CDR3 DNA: TGCGCCAGCAGTGGATCCAGGGGGCAGGTGAACACTGAAGCTTTCTTT
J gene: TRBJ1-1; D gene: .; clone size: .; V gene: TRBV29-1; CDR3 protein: CSVGGLGTEAFF; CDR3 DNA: TGCAGCGTTGGGGGGCTTGGCACTGAAGCTTTCTTT
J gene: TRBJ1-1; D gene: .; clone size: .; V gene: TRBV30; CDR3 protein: CAWSDLQGHTEAFF; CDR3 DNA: TGTGCCTGGAGTGATTTACAGGGCCACACTGAAGCTTTCTTT
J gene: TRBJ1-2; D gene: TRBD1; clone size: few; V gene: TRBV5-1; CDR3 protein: CASSLGQGEDGYTF; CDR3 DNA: TGCGCCAGCAGCTTGGGCCAGGGGGAGGATGGCTACACCTTC
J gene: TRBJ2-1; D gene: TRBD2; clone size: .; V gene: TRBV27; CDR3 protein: CASAAGVFDEQFF; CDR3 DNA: TGTGCCAGCGCGGCGGGAGTATTTGATGAGCAGTTCTTC
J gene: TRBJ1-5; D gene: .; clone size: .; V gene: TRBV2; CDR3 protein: CASMKGVDSNQPQHF; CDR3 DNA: TGTGCCAGCATGAAAGGGGTTGATAGCAATCAGCCCCAGCATTTT
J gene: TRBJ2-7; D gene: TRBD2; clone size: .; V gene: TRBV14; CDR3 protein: CASSSLRLAGTYEQYF; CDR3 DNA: TGTGCCAGCAGCTCGCTCCGACTAGCGGGGACCTACGAGCAGTACTTC
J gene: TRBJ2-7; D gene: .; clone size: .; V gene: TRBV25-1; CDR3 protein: CASRSDRGRYEQYF; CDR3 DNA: TGTGCCAGTAGAAGTGACCGGGGTCGTTACGAGCAGTACTTC
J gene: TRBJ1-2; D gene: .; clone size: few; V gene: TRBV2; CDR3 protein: CASSLLDSSYGYTF; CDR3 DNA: TGTGCCAGCAGCCTCTTGGACTCAAGCTATGGCTACACCTTC
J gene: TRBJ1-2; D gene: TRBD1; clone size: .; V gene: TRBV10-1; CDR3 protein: CASSEGQGDGYTF; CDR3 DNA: TGCGCCAGCAGTGAGGGACAGGGCGATGGCTACACCTTC
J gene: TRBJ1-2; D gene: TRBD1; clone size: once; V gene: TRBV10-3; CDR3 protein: CAIREGQGFGYTF; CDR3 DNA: TGTGCCATCAGAGAAGGACAGGGCTTCGGCTACACCTTC
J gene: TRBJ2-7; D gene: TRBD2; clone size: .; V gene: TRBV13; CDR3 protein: CASSPRFGGGGPFSYEQYF; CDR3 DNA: TGTGCCAGCTCCCCGCGGTTTGGTGGGGGAGGGCCCTTCTCCTACGAGCAGTACTTC
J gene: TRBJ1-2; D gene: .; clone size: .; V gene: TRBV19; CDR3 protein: CASSPRTTGTLTYTF; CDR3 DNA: TGTGCCAGTAGTCCGAGGACCACAGGGACATTAACGTACACCTTC
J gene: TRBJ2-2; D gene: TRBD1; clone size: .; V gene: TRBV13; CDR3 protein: CASSERDRGQDGELFF; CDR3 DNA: TGTGCCAGCAGCGAACGGGACAGGGGGCAGGACGGGGAGCTGTTTTTT
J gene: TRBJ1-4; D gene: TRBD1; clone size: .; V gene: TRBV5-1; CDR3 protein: CASSLGTGGEKLFF; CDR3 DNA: TGCGCCAGCAGCTTGGGAACAGGGGGCGAAAAACTGTTTTTT
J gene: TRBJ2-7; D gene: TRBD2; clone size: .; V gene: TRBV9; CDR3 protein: CASSVDGRTSYEQYF; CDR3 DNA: TGTGCCAGCAGCGTAGACGGGAGGACCTCCTACGAGCAGTACTTC
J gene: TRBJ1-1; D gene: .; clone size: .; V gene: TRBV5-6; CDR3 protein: CASSLIQGMNTEAFF; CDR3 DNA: TGTGCCAGCAGCTTGATTCAGGGAATGAACACTGAAGCTTTCTTT
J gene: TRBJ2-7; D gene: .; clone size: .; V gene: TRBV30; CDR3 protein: CAWSVPPLTAPYEQYF; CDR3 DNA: TGTGCCTGGAGTGTACCTCCACTGACTGCCCCCTACGAGCAGTACTTC
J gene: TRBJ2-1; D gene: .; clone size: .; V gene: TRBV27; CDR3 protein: CASSLLWIGGYNEQFF; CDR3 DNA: TGTGCCAGCAGTTTACTCTGGATAGGCGGGTACAATGAGCAGTTCTTC
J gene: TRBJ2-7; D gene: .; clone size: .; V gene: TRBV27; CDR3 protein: CASSPGISYEQYF; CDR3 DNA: TGTGCCAGCAGTCCCGGGATATCCTACGAGCAGTACTTC
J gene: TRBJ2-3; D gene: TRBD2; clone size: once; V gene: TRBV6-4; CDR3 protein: CASSDRARTSGRFSTDTQYF; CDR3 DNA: TGTGCCAGCAGTGACAGGGCCCGGACTAGCGGGAGATTTAGCACAGATACGCAGTATTTT
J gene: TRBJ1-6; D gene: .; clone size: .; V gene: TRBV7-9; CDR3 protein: CASSLSAGGQGTPLHF; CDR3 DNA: TGTGCCAGCAGCTTATCGGCGGGGGGGCAGGGCACACCCCTCCACTTT
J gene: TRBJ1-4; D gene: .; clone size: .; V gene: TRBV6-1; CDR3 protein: CASLGTWDEKLFF; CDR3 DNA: TGTGCCAGCCTGGGGACATGGGATGAAAAACTGTTTTTT
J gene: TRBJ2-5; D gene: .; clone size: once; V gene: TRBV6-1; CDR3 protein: CASSEAGAGETQYF; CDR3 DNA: TGTGCCAGCAGTGAAGCGGGGGCAGGAGAGACCCAGTACTTC
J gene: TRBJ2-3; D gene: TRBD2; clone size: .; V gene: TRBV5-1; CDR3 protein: CASSRRASGMSTDTQYF; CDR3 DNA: TGCGCCAGCAGCCGGAGAGCTAGCGGGATGAGCACAGATACGCAGTATTTT
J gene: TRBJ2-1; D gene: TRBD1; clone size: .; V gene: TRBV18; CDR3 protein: CASSPFNRGLSYNEQFF; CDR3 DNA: TGTGCCAGCTCACCCTTCAACAGGGGGCTGAGCTACAATGAGCAGTTCTTC
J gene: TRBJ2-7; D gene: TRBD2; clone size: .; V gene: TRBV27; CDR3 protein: CASSSSGSWYEQYF; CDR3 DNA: TGTGCCAGCAGTTCTAGCGGGAGCTGGTACGAGCAGTACTTC
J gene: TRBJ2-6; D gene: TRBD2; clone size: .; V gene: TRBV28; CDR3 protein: CASSFSGGGANVLTF; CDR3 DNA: TGTGCCAGCAGTTTTTCGGGGGGTGGGGCCAACGTCCTGACTTTC
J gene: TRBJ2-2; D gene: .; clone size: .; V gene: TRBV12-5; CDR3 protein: CASGPPGGELFF; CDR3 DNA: TGTGCTAGTGGTCCCCCGGGCGGGGAGCTGTTTTTT
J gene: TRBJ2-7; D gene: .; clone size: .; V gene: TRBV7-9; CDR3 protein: CASSSQGSYEQYF; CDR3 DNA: TGTGCCAGCAGCTCACAGGGATCCTACGAGCAGTACTTC
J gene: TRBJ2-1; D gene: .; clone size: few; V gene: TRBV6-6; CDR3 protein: CASSLYNEQFF; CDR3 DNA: TGTGCCAGCAGTCTTTATAATGAGCAGTTCTTC
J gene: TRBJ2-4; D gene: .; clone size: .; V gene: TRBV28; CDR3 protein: CASSPGQNPKNIQYF; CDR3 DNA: TGTGCCAGCAGTCCAGGACAGAACCCCAAAAACATTCAGTACTTC
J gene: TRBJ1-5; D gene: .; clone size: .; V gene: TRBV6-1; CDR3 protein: CASSEAWTYNQPQHF; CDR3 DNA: TGTGCCAGCAGTGAAGCTTGGACATACAATCAGCCCCAGCATTTT
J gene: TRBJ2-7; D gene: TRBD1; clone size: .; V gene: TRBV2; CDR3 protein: CASSEGPRTGAYEQYF; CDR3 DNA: TGTGCCAGCAGTGAAGGCCCTCGGACAGGGGCCTACGAGCAGTACTTC
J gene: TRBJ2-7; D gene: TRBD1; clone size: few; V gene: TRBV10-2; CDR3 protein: CASRSDRGRTGEQYF; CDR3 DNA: TGCGCCAGCCGGTCCGACAGGGGGCGTACGGGCGAGCAGTACTTC
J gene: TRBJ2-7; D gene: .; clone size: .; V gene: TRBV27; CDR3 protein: CASKYKDSWEVEQYF; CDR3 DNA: TGTGCCAGCAAGTACAAGGACTCTTGGGAGGTCGAGCAGTACTTC
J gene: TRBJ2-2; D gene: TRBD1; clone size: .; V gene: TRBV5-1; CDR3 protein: CASSLAGTANTGELFF; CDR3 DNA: TGCGCCAGCAGCTTGGCCGGGACAGCGAACACCGGGGAGCTGTTTTTT
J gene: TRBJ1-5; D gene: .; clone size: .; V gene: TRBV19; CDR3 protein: CASSILFYLSNQPQHF; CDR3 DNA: TGTGCCAGTAGTATCCTGTTCTATCTTAGCAATCAGCCCCAGCATTTT
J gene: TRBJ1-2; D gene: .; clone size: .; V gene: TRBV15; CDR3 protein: CATRGKGRPTDGYTF; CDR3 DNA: TGTGCCACCCGGGGGAAGGGGAGACCCACTGATGGCTACACCTTC
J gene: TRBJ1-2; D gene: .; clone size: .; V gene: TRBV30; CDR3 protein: CAWSALFGYTF; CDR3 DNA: TGTGCCTGGAGTGCCTTGTTCGGCTACACCTTC
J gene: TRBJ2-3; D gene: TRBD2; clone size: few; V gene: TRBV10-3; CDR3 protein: CATQGLAGGDTQYF; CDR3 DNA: TGTGCCACTCAGGGACTAGCGGGAGGAGATACGCAGTATTTT
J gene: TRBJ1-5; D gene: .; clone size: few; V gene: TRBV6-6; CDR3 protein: CASGGSRPPQHF; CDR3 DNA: TGTGCCAGCGGGGGCAGCAGGCCCCCCCAGCATTTT
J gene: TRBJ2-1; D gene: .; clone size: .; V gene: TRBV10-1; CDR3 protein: CASSESESGSSYNEQFF; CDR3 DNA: TGCGCCAGCAGTGAGTCGGAGAGCGGAAGCTCCTACAATGAGCAGTTCTTC
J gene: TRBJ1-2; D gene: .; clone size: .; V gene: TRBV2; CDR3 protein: CASSVLGQGYNYGYTF; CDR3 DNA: TGTGCCAGCAGTGTACTGGGACAAGGGTATAACTATGGCTACACCTTC
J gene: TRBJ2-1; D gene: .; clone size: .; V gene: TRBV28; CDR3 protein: CASNNKNNEQFF; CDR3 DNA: TGTGCCAGCAATAACAAAAACAATGAGCAGTTCTTC
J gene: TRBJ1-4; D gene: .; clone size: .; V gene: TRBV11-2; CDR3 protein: CASSLGAGNTNEKLFF; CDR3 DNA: TGTGCCAGCAGCTTAGGGGCAGGGAACACTAATGAAAAACTGTTTTTT
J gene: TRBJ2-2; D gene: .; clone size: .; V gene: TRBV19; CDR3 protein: CASSPPVEYGELFF; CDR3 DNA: TGTGCCAGTAGTCCGCCGGTTGAGTACGGGGAGCTGTTTTTT
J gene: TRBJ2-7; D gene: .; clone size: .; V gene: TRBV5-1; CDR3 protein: CASSQGQRTYEQYF; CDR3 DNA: TGCGCCAGCAGCCAAGGACAGCGAACCTACGAGCAGTACTTC
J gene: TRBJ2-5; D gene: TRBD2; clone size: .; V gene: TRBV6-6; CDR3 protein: CASSYTRLAGETQYF; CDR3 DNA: TGTGCCAGCAGTTACACCCGACTAGCGGGCGAGACCCAGTACTTC
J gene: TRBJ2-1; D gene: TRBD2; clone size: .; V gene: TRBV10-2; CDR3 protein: CASSESPRTSGSLGNEQFF; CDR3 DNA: TGCGCCAGCAGTGAGTCGCCGAGGACTAGCGGGAGTCTCGGCAATGAGCAGTTCTTC
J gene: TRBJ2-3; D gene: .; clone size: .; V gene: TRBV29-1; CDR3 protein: CSVEVRDFTDTQYF; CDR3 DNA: TGCAGCGTTGAAGTGCGGGACTTCACAGATACGCAGTATTTT
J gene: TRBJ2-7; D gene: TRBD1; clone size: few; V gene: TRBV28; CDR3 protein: CASSPGDSSSYEQYF; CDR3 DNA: TGTGCCAGCAGTCCCGGGGACAGTAGCTCCTACGAGCAGTACTTC
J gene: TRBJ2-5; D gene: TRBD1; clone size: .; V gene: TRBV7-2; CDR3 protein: CASSLAVTGQETQYF; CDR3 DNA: TGTGCCAGCAGCTTAGCGGTGACAGGGCAAGAGACCCAGTACTTC
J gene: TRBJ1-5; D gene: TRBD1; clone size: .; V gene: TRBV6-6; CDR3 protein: CASRRQGNSNQPQHF; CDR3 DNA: TGTGCCAGCAGAAGACAGGGGAATAGCAATCAGCCCCAGCATTTT
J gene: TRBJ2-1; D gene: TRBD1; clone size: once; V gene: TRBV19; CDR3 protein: CASRAGTEYNEQFF; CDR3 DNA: TGTGCCAGTAGGGCCGGGACAGAGTACAATGAGCAGTTCTTC
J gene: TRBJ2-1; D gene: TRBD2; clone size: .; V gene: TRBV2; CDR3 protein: CASRPRLAGGGEQFF; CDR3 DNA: TGTGCCAGCAGACCCAGACTAGCGGGAGGGGGTGAGCAGTTCTTC